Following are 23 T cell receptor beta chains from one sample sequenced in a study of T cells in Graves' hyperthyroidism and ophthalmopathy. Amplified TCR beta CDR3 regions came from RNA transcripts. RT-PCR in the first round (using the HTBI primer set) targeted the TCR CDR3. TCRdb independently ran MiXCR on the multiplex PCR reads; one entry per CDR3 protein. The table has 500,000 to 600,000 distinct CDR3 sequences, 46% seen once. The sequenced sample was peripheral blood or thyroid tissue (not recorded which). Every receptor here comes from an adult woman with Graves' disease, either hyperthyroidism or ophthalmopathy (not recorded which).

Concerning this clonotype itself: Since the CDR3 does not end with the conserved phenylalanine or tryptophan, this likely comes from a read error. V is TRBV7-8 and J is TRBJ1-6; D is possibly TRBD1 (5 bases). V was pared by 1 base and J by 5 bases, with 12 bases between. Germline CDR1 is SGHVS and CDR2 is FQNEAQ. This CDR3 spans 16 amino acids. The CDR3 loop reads CASSLESWGDNSPLHL. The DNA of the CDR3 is TGTGCCAGCAGCTTAGAATCCTGGGGGGATAATTCACCCCTCCACCTT.

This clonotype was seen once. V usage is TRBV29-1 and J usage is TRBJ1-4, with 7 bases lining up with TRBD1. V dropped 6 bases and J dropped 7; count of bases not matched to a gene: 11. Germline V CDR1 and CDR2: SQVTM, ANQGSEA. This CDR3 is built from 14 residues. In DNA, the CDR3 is TGCAGCGTCACCACCGCAGGGGGTATTGAAAAACTGTTTTTT. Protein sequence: CSVTTAGGIEKLFF.

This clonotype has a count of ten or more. The CDR3 is CASSQVPAGNTIYF. The CDR3 coding sequence is TGTGCCAGCAGCCAAGTGCCCGCTGGAAACACCATATATTTT. V and J are TRBV3-1 and TRBJ1-3; D not certain. V was cut by 1 base and J by 2 bases, with 6 bases left in between. The CDR3 is 14 amino acids. Germline lookup yields CDR1 LGHDT and CDR2 YNNKEL (reference sequence).

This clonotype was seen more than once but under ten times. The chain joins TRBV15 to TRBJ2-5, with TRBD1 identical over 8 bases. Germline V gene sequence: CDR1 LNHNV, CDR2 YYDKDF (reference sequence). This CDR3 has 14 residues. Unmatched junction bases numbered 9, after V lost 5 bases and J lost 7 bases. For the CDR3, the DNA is TGTGCCACCAGCGGGGGGACAGGCTTTATGACCCAGTACTTC. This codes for CATSGGTGFMTQYF.

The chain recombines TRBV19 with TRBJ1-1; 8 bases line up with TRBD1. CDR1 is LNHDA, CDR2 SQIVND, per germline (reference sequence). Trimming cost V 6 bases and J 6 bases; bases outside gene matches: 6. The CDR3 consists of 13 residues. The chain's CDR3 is CASRRTGTAEAFF. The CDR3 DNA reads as TGTGCCAGTAGGCGGACAGGGACTGCTGAAGCTTTCTTT.

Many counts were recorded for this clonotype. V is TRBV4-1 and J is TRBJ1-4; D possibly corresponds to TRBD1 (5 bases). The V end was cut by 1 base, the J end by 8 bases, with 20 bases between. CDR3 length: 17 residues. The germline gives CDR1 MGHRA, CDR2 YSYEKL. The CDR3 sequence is CASSQVPGQGGREKLFF. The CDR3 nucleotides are TGCGCCAGCAGCCAAGTGCCCGGACAAGGAGGGAGGGAAAAACTGTTTTTT.

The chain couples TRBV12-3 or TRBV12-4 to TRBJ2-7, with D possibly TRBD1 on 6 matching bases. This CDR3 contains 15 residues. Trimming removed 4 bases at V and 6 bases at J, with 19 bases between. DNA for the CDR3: TGTGCCAGCAGTTCACGACAGGCTTGGGGCTCCGAGCAGTACTTC. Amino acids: CASSSRQAWGSEQYF.

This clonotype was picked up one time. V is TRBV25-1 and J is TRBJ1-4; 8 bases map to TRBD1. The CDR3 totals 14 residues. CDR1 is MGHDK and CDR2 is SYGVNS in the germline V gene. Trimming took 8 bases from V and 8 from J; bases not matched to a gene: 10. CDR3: CASPRDRKGEKLFF. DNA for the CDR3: TGTGCCAGCCCTCGGGACAGGAAAGGGGAAAAACTGTTTTTT. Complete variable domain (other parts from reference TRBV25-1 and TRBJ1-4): EADIYQTPRYLVIGTGKKITLECSQTMGHDKMYWYQQDPGMELHLIHYSYGVNSTEKGDLSSESTVSRIRTEHFPLTLESARPSHTSQYLCASPRDRKGEKLFFGSGTQLSVL.

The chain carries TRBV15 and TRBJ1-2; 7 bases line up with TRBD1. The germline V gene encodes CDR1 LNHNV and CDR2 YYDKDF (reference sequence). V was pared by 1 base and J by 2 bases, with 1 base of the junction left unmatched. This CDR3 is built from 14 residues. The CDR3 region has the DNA TGTGCCACCAGCAGAGGGACAGGCAACTATGGCTACACCTTC. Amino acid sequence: CATSRGTGNYGYTF.

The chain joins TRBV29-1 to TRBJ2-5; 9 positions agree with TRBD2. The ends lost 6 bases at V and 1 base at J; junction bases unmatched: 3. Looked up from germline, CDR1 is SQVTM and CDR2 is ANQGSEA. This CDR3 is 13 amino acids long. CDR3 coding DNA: TGCAGCGTAACTAGCGGGCGCCAAGAGACCCAGTACTTC. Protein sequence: CSVTSGRQETQYF. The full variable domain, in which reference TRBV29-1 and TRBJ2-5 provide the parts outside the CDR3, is SAVISQKPSRDICQRGTSLTIQCQVDSQVTMMFWYRQQPGQSLTLIATANQGSEATYESGFVIDKFPISRPNLTFSTLTVSNMSPEDSSIYLCSVTSGRQETQYFGPGTRLLVL.

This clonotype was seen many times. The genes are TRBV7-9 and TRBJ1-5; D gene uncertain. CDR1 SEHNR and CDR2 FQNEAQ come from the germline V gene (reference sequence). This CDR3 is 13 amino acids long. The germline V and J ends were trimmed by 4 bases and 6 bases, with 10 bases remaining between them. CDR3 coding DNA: TGTGCCAGCAGCTCCCCCGGGGTTCAGCCCCAGCATTTT. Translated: CASSSPGVQPQHF.

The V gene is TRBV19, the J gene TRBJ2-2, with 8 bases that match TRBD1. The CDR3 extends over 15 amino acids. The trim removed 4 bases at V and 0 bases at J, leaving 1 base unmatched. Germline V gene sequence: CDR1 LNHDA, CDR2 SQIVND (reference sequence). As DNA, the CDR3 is TGTGCCAGTAGTAACAGGGGGTCGAACACCGGGGAGCTGTTTTTT. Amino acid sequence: CASSNRGSNTGELFF.

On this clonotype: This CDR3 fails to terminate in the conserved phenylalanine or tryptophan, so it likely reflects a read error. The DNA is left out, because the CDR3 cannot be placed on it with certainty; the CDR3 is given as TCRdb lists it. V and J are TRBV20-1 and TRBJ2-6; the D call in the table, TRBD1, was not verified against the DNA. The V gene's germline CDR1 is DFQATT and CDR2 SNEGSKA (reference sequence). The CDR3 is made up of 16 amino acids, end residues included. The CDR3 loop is CSVRDRFGAGANVLVL.

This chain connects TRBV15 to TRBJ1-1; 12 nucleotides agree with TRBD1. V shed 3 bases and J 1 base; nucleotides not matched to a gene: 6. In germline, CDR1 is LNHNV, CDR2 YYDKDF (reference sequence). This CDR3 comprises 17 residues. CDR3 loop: CATSSSGQGAGNTEAFF. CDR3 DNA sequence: TGTGCCACCAGCAGCTCGGGACAGGGGGCCGGGAACACTGAAGCTTTCTTT.

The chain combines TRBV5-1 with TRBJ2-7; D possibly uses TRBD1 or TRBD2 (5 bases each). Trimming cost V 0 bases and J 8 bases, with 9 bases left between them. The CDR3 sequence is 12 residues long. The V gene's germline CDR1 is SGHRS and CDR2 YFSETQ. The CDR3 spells CASSLAQGQQYF. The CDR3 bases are TGCGCCAGCAGCTTGGCCCAGGGACAGCAGTACTTC.

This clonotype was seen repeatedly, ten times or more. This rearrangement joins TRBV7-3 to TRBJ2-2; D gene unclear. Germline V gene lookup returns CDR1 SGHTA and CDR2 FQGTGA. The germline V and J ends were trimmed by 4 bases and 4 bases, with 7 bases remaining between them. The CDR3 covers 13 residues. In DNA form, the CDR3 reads TGTGCCAGCAGCTCCGATGGCACCGGGGAGCTGTTTTTT. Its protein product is CASSSDGTGELFF.

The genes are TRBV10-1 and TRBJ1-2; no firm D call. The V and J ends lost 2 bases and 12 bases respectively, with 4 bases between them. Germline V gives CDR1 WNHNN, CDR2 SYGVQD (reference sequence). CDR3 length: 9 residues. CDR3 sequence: CASSEGDTF. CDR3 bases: TGCGCCAGCAGTGAGGGGGACACCTTC.

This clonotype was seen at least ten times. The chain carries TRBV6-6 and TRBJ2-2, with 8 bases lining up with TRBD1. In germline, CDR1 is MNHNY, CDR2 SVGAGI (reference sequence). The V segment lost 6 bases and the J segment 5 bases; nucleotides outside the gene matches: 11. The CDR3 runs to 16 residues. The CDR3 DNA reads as TGTGCCAGCAGCAGCCCAGGGGGCGCGAGGACCGGGGAGCTGTTTTTT. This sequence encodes CASSSPGGARTGELFF.

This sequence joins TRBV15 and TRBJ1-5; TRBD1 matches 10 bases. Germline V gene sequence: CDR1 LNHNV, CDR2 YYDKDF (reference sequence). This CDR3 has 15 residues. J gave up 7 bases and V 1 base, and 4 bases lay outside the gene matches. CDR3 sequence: CATSRVGTGDQPQHF. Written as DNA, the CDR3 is TGTGCCACCAGCAGAGTTGGGACAGGGGACCAGCCCCAGCATTTT.

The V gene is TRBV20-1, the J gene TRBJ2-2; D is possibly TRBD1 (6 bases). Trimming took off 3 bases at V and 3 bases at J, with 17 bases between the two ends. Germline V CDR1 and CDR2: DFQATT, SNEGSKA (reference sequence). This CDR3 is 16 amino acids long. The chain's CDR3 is CSARGEQGHDTGELFF. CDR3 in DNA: TGCAGTGCTAGGGGGGAACAGGGTCATGACACCGGGGAGCTGTTTTTT.

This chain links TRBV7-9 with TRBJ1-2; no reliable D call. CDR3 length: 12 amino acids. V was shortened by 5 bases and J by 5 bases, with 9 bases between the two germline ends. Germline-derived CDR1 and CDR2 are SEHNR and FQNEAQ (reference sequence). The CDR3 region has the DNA TGTGCCAGCAGCGCCCCTCTTTATGGCTACACCTTC. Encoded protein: CASSAPLYGYTF.

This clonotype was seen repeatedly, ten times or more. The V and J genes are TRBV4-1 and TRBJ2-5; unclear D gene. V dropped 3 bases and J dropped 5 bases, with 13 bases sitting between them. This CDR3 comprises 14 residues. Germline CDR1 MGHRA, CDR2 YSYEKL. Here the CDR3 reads CASSHQGSPETQYF. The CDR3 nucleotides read TGCGCCAGCAGCCACCAAGGAAGTCCGGAGACCCAGTACTTC.

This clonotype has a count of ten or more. CDR3 bases: TGTGCCAGCAGCGGGACAGGGGGGTATTCACCCCTCCACTTT. Translation: CASSGTGGYSPLHF. The V call is TRBV7-2, the J call TRBJ1-6; 11 bases align to TRBD1. Trimming cost V 5 bases and J 8 bases; bases outside gene matches: 2. Germline CDR1 SGHTA, CDR2 FQGNSA. This CDR3 has 14 residues.